This TCR beta chain came from a study of cytomegalovirus exposure and HLA in healthy donors. Profiling relied on immunoSEQ multiplex PCR, and the TCRdb table lists in-frame clones only, not all of them. The data contain some 110,000 clones, approximately 90% of them singletons. Broader study findings: High specificity and sensitivity for cytomegalovirus status were reported for the classifier.

Germline V gene lookup returns CDR1 MGHRA and CDR2 YSYEKL. The V end was cut by 1 base, the J end by 1 base, with 7 bases between. CDR3 size: 15 residues. As concerns this clone: Its antigen is not known.

The specimen sequenced was PBMCs. The V call is TRBV4-1, the J call TRBJ2-2; D not certain. The sequence derives from a young woman in good health and CMV-seropositive. CDR3 sequence: CASSQVAGNTGELFF. CDR3 nucleotides: TGCGCCAGCAGCCAAGTCGCAGGGAACACCGGGGAGCTGTTTTTT.